This entry is about one T cell receptor (beta chain). Antigen specificity is unknown. Produced via immunoSEQ multiplex PCR; TCRdb's table is partial and in-frame only. The sample shows 85,000 to 130,000 clones, 80% to 90% of them seen only once. Germline V CDR1 and CDR2: WSHSY, SAAADI. CDR3 length equals 16 residues. V dropped 3 bases and J dropped 0 bases, with 11 bases sitting between them. The record originates from a study of T cell responses to AZD1222 COVID-19 vaccine. Overall study results and limits: Repertoire collection took place solely once the T cell response had peaked.

The source is an adult in good health. This chain links TRBV10-2 with TRBJ1-4; D is perhaps TRBD1 (6 bases). The specimen was peripheral blood, collected on day 0 of AZD1222 vaccination. The CDR3 protein is CASSERTAATNEKLFF. In DNA form, the CDR3 reads TGCGCCAGCAGTGAAAGGACAGCGGCAACTAATGAAAAACTGTTTTTT.